This T cell receptor beta chain emerged from a study of Graves' ophthalmopathy and Graves' hyperthyroidism. The overall study: Blood was drawn at initial diagnosis, before any treatment.

Amplifying from RNA transcripts, the study obtained TCR beta CDR3 regions. Following a first-round RT-PCR that used HTBI primers, a second-round multiplex PCR was carried out. MiXCR, applied by TCRdb to the multiplex PCR reads, yields one record per CDR3 protein. The sample carries 500,000 to 800,000 distinct CDR3 sequences, 35% to 45% recorded once. This clonotype showed up many times. Antigen: not known. General study points: It was with 65% to 71% sensitivity and about 73% specificity that the model predicted ophthalmopathy progression.

The V gene's germline CDR1 is SGHKS and CDR2 YYEKEE (reference sequence). Trimming took off 5 bases at V and 6 bases at J, with 23 bases between the two ends. The CDR3 contains 16 residues. The chain links TRBV5-5 to TRBJ1-2; no reliable D call. Sequencing input: peripheral blood. The sequence was collected from an adult man with Graves' ophthalmopathy. The CDR3 region has the DNA TGTGCCAGCAGTCCAACCCCAGGCCCGGGAGTCGATGGCTACACCTTC. This sequence encodes CASSPTPGPGVDGYTF.